Following are 30 T cell receptor beta chains from one sample sequenced in a study of chemoradiotherapy in HPV16-positive cancers. Assay: immunoSEQ multiplex PCR; the TCRdb copy retains only in-frame clones and omits some. The repertoire holds tens of thousands of clones, with 85% to 90% as singletons. The specimen was blood, collected from a patient who underwent chemoradiotherapy. All receptors come from a human donor with HPV-associated anogenital cancer.

The V call is TRBV19, the J call TRBJ2-7; a weak D match, TRBD1 (6 bases). The CDR3 runs 14 residues. V lost 6 bases, J lost 0 bases, and 12 bases lay in between. CDR1 LNHDA and CDR2 SQIVND come from the germline V gene (reference sequence). CDR3 sequence reads: CASRVRDTSYEQYF. CDR3 nucleotides: TGTGCCAGTAGGGTGAGGGACACCTCCTACGAGCAGTACTTC.

The chain links TRBV2 to TRBJ2-5; maybe TRBD2 (6 bases). This CDR3 spans 15 amino acids. The V end lost 5 bases, the J end lost 5 bases, and 18 bases lay between the germline ends. Germline V gives CDR1 SNHLY, CDR2 FYNNEI. In DNA form, the CDR3 reads TGTGCCAGCAGTTCGTTTAGCGGCCTGTCTGAGACCCAGTACTTC. As protein: CASSSFSGLSETQYF.

This chain connects TRBV5-8 to TRBJ2-3, with TRBD2 identical over 16 bases. The ends lost 3 bases at V and 5 bases at J; junction bases unmatched: 6. From germline, CDR1 is SGHTS and CDR2 YDEGEE. The CDR3 runs 17 residues. The CDR3 spells CASSSGTSGGAVDTQYF. The CDR3 DNA reads as TGTGCCAGCAGCTCCGGGACTAGCGGGGGGGCGGTAGATACGCAGTATTTT.

The chain has TRBV11-3 and TRBJ2-3; D is unclear. CDR1 and CDR2 (germline): SGHNT, YENEEA. Trimming stripped 0 bases from V and 8 bases from J, with 6 bases between. This CDR3 region has 12 residues. The CDR3 loop is CASSLEMGTQYF. The CDR3 DNA reads as TGTGCCAGCAGCTTAGAGATGGGTACGCAGTATTTT. Full variable domain (missing parts from reference TRBV11-3 and TRBJ2-3): EAGVVQSPRYKIIEKKQPVAFWCNPISGHNTLYWYLQNLGQGPELLIRYENEEAVDDSQLPKDRFSAERLKGVDSTLKIQPAELGDSAVYLCASSLEMGTQYFGPGTRLTVL.

CDR3 sequence reads: CASSSATSGRPFRYEQYF. CDR3 nucleotides: TGTGCCAGCAGCTCAGCTACTAGCGGGAGGCCTTTTCGCTACGAGCAGTACTTC. This chain links TRBV5-4 with TRBJ2-7; 12 positions agree with TRBD2. With V trimmed by 3 bases and J by 3 bases, 13 bases remained unmatched. Germline V CDR1 and CDR2: SGHNT, YYREEE (reference sequence). The CDR3 sequence is 18 residues long.

This chain connects TRBV6-5 to TRBJ2-7, with D maybe TRBD2 (6 bases). Germline V gives CDR1 MNHEY, CDR2 SVGAGI. Trimming left V 4 bases short and J 5 bases short, with 12 bases between. This CDR3 is 13 amino acids long. The CDR3 DNA follows: TGTGCCAGCAGTTCCTCGCGGGGCCACGAGCAGTACTTC. It specifies CASSSSRGHEQYF.

V is TRBV11-2 and J is TRBJ1-1, with D maybe TRBD1 (5 bases). The CDR3 is 16 amino acids. V gave up 5 bases and J gave up 11 bases, with 27 bases separating them. The germline CDR1 and CDR2 sequences are SGHAT and FQNNGV. The DNA of the CDR3 is TGTGCCAGCAGCACAATTAGGCGGGACTCTAATGTTGGGGCTTTCTTT. It is translated as CASSTIRRDSNVGAFF.

The rearrangement joins TRBV7-8 to TRBJ1-2; TRBD1 matches 12 bases. This CDR3 contains 17 residues. Losses at the gene ends were 5 bases for V and 0 bases for J; bases not matched to a gene: 7. Germline lookup yields CDR1 SGHVS and CDR2 FQNEAQ. For the CDR3, the DNA is TGTGCCAGCAGCACCGGGACAGGGGGCTACCCTAACTATGGCTACACCTTC. The encoded protein is CASSTGTGGYPNYGYTF. The entire variable domain, with the rest obtained from reference TRBV7-8 and TRBJ1-2, is as follows: GAGVSQSPRYKVAKRGQDVALRCDPISGHVSLFWYQQALGQGPEFLTYFQNEAQLDKSGLPSDRFFAERPEGSVSTLKIQRTQQEDSAVYLCASSTGTGGYPNYGYTFGSGTRLTVV.

The rearrangement links TRBV5-5 to TRBJ2-6; D ambiguous. This CDR3 is built from 14 residues. Germline V gene lookup returns CDR1 SGHKS and CDR2 YYEKEE (reference sequence). The V and J ends lost 2 bases and 4 bases respectively, with 7 bases between them. The CDR3 DNA is TGTGCCAGCAGCTTATTTCTCGGGGCCAACGTCCTGACTTTC. Translating it yields CASSLFLGANVLTF.

This clone was detected once. V usage is TRBV28 and J usage is TRBJ1-1; D is undetermined. Germline CDR1 and CDR2: MDHEN and SYDVKM. Trimming left V 4 bases short and J 4 bases short, with 7 bases between. The CDR3 runs to 12 residues. The CDR3 loop reads CASSYRTTEAFF. For the CDR3, the DNA is TGTGCCAGCAGTTATAGGACCACTGAAGCTTTCTTT.

The CDR3 DNA reads TGCGCCAGCAGCTGGACGAGGGGAGGGAAGAGTGAAGCTTTCTTT. It specifies CASSWTRGGKSEAFF. The chain couples TRBV5-1 to TRBJ1-1; maybe TRBD1 (5 bases). The CDR3 runs 15 residues. V lost 3 bases and J lost 7, with 19 bases in between. The germline gives CDR1 SGHRS, CDR2 YFSETQ.

The CDR3 DNA reads as TGTGCCAGCAGTGGACAGGGGGCACAGACTGAAGCTTTCTTT. Protein: CASSGQGAQTEAFF. The J gene is TRBJ1-1, the V gene TRBV2; 10 bases are a match to TRBD1. Germline V lookup: CDR1 SNHLY, CDR2 FYNNEI. J was trimmed by 5 bases and V by 4 bases; bases with no gene match: 4. This CDR3 has 14 amino acids.

J is TRBJ1-1 and V is TRBV7-2, with 7 bases matching TRBD1. J was trimmed by 5 bases and V by 5 bases; bases with no gene match: 8. Germline CDR1 and CDR2: SGHTA and FQGNSA. This CDR3 has 14 residues. This CDR3 is CASSPRDRWTEAFF. CDR3 DNA sequence: TGTGCCAGCAGCCCGCGGGACAGATGGACTGAAGCTTTCTTT.

J is TRBJ2-3 and V is TRBV27; 8 bases agree with TRBD1. The length of the CDR3 is 14 residues. CDR1 is MNHEY, CDR2 SMNVEV, per germline (reference sequence). Trimming cost V 7 bases and J 3 bases; bases outside gene matches: 6. The CDR3 spells CASKDRVLTDTQYF. CDR3 DNA sequence: TGTGCCAGCAAGGACAGGGTCTTGACAGATACGCAGTATTTT.

The chain carries TRBV10-3 and TRBJ2-3; 10 nucleotides match TRBD2. This CDR3 contains 15 residues. Unmatched junction bases numbered 8, after V lost 6 bases and J lost 5 bases. The V gene's germline CDR1 is ENHRY and CDR2 SYGVKD. The chain's CDR3 is CAIRPSGRAGDTQYF. DNA of the CDR3: TGTGCCATCAGACCTAGCGGGAGAGCGGGAGATACGCAGTATTTT.

This clone has a single count. The rearrangement joins TRBV30 to TRBJ1-3; a possible D gene is TRBD1 (5 bases). The CDR3 contains 15 residues. V was trimmed by 1 base and J by 0 bases, leaving 10 bases between them. Looked up from germline, CDR1 is GTSNPN and CDR2 is SVGIG (reference sequence). CDR3 coding DNA: TGTGCCTGGAGTGGCAGGGTAAACTCTGGAAACACCATATATTTT. Translating gives CAWSGRVNSGNTIYF.

This chain links TRBV7-9 with TRBJ2-2; TRBD1 might be the D (6 bases). Germline CDR1 reads SEHNR; CDR2 reads FQNEAQ (reference sequence). V lost 5 bases and J lost 0, with 10 bases in between. This CDR3 is 15 amino acids long. CDR3 sequence reads: CASSAGTTNTGELFF. CDR3 nucleotides: TGTGCCAGCAGCGCCGGGACAACGAACACCGGGGAGCTGTTTTTT.

The chain has TRBV4-2 and TRBJ2-7; the D is unclear. The germline V gene encodes CDR1 LGHNA and CDR2 YNFKEQ. Trimming removed 5 bases at V and 6 bases at J, with 11 bases between. The CDR3 covers 12 residues. The CDR3 spells CASSFWSGEQYF. CDR3 in DNA: TGTGCCAGCAGCTTTTGGTCCGGCGAGCAGTACTTC.

The chain is built from TRBV4-2 and TRBJ2-7; D is perhaps TRBD2 (5 bases). The V end was cut by 5 bases, the J end by 6 bases, with 8 bases between. This CDR3 region has 11 residues. The germline CDR1 and CDR2 sequences are LGHNA and YNFKEQ. CDR3 sequence reads: CASSLATEQYF. CDR3 nucleotide sequence: TGTGCCAGCAGCTTAGCGACCGAGCAGTACTTC.

The genes are TRBV29-1 and TRBJ2-2; D perhaps matches TRBD2 (6 bases). Trimming removed 5 bases at V and 0 bases at J, with 10 bases between. The CDR3 contains 14 residues. Germline CDR1 reads SQVTM; CDR2 reads ANQGSEA. This chain's CDR3 is CSVSVAANTGELFF. In DNA form, the CDR3 reads TGCAGCGTTTCGGTAGCGGCGAACACCGGGGAGCTGTTTTTT.

This clone was detected only a few times. This rearrangement joins TRBV14 to TRBJ1-1, with a possible D match to TRBD1 (6 bases). Germline lookup yields CDR1 SGHDN and CDR2 FVKESK. The CDR3 has 13 residues. V gave up 3 bases and J gave up 7 bases, with 12 bases separating them. As DNA, the CDR3 is TGTGCCAGCAGCCATAGGGGGGCGGTTGAAGCTTTCTTT. The encoded protein is CASSHRGAVEAFF.

This clone showed up just a few times. This chain joins TRBV2 and TRBJ1-4; D uncertain. Germline lookup yields CDR1 SNHLY and CDR2 FYNNEI. CDR3 length: 13 amino acids. Between the trimmed V and J ends, which lost 6 bases and 7 bases, there was a span of 12 bases. The CDR3 region is CASSDRSFEKLFF. DNA of the CDR3: TGTGCCAGCAGCGACCGGAGCTTTGAAAAACTGTTTTTT.

The V call is TRBV6-5, the J call TRBJ1-1, with TRBD1 matching over 11 bases. This CDR3 is 15 amino acids long. Unmatched junction bases numbered 4, after V lost 5 bases and J lost 2 bases. CDR1 is MNHEY and CDR2 is SVGAGI in the germline V gene. The CDR3 DNA reads as TGTGCCAGCAGTCGAGGGACAGGGGGAAACACTGAAGCTTTCTTT. It yields the protein CASSRGTGGNTEAFF.

The chain uses TRBV27 and TRBJ2-1, with 8 bases identical to TRBD2. V shed 4 bases and J 4 bases; nucleotides not matched to a gene: 15. This CDR3 region has 18 residues. CDR1 is MNHEY and CDR2 is SMNVEV in the germline V gene (reference sequence). As DNA, the CDR3 is TGTGCCAGCAGTTCCCCCCTATTGAGCGGGAGAGAGTACAATGAGCAGTTCTTC. As protein: CASSSPLLSGREYNEQFF.

This clone is medium-sized (0.01 to 0.1%) by share. V gene TRBV5-4 combines with J gene TRBJ2-3; no clear D. Germline CDR1 reads SGHNT; CDR2 reads YYREEE (reference sequence). This CDR3 has 13 amino acids. V lost 3 bases to trimming and J lost 5 bases, with 10 bases between them. CDR3 sequence: CASSSLGVDTQYF. The CDR3 nucleotides read TGTGCCAGCAGCTCCTTAGGTGTAGATACGCAGTATTTT.

J is TRBJ1-2 and V is TRBV5-4; the D is unclear. Germline values: CDR1 SGHNT, CDR2 YYREEE (reference sequence). Trimming left V 0 bases short and J 3 bases short, with 12 bases between. The CDR3 sequence is 15 residues long. The CDR3 DNA reads as TGTGCCAGCAGCTTGGGGGTAGAAATTTACTATGGCTACACCTTC. This translates into CASSLGVEIYYGYTF. Full variable domain (remainder filled in from reference TRBV5-4 and TRBJ1-2): ETGVTQSPTHLIKTRGQQVTLRCSSQSGHNTVSWYQQALGQGPQFIFQYYREEENGRGNFPPRFSGLQFPNYSSELNVNALELDDSALYLCASSLGVEIYYGYTFGSGTRLTVV.

This clone was picked up one time. The chain recombines TRBV5-4 with TRBJ2-2, with 8 bases lining up with TRBD1. The CDR3 is 16 residues long. The germline CDR1 and CDR2 sequences are SGHNT and YYREEE (reference sequence). V shed 1 base, J shed 4 bases, and the junction held 6 bases outside the gene matches. CDR3: CASSLSSGGITGELFF. The CDR3 coding sequence is TGTGCCAGCAGCTTGTCCTCAGGGGGCATCACCGGGGAGCTGTTTTTT.

Concerning this clone itself: The germline gene is not matched at one end of the junction; a read error may be the cause. Other DNA sequences in the sample encode the same CDR3. V usage is TRBV7-8 and J usage is TRBJ1-1; no definite D call. CDR1 and CDR2 from the germline V gene are SGHVS and FQNEAQ. The CDR3 extends over 14 amino acids. The CDR3 reads CASSATETNTEAFF. CDR3 in DNA: TGTGCCAGCAGCGCCACTGAGACAAACACTGAGGCTTTCTTT.

This clone was observed once. This chain uses TRBV9 with TRBJ1-1; no reliable D call. The CDR3 runs 14 residues. From germline, CDR1 is SGDLS and CDR2 YYNGEE. Trimming cost V 2 bases and J 2 bases, with 10 bases left between them. The CDR3 loop is CASSVGFANTEAFF. In DNA form, the CDR3 reads TGTGCCAGCAGCGTGGGGTTCGCAAACACTGAAGCTTTCTTT.

The chain carries TRBV11-2 and TRBJ1-6; D unclear. Germline V gene data show CDR1 as SGHAT and CDR2 as FQNNGV. V was shortened by 1 base and J by 6 bases, with 7 bases between the two germline ends. The CDR3 runs to 14 residues. CDR3 sequence reads: CASSLGQSNSPLHF. The CDR3 region has the DNA TGTGCCAGCAGCTTAGGGCAGAGTAATTCACCCCTCCACTTT.